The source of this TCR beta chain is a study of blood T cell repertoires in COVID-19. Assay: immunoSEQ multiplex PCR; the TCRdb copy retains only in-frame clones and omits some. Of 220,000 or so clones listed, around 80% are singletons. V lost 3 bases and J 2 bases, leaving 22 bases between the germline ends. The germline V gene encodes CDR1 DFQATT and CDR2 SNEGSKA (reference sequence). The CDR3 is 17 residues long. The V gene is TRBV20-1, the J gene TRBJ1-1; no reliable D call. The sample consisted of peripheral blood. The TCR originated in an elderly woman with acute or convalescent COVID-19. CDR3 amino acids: CSASRGPTMPGNTEAFF. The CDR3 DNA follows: TGCAGTGCTAGTCGGGGTCCGACGATGCCCGGCAACACTGAAGCTTTCTTT.